The 29 T cell receptor beta chains below all came from one sample that was sequenced in a study of cytomegalovirus exposure and HLA in healthy donors. The study ran its PCR with 60 Vbeta and 13 Jbeta primers. Only in-frame clones appear in the TCRdb table, and some are missing; sequencing was by immunoSEQ multiplex PCR. The sample shows approximately 120,000 clones, over 60% of them seen only once. Input material: PBMCs. The receptors were sampled from a woman aged 55-69 years in good health and CMV-seropositive.

The rearrangement joins TRBV15 to TRBJ2-3; 7 nucleotides agree with TRBD2. Germline assignment: CDR1 LNHNV and CDR2 YYDKDF (reference sequence). The V segment lost 5 bases and the J segment 0 bases; nucleotides outside the gene matches: 5. There are 15 residues in the CDR3. DNA of the CDR3: TGTGCCACCAGCGGGGAGCGGGGTAGCACAGATACGCAGTATTTT. Translating gives CATSGERGSTDTQYF. The full variable domain, its missing parts supplied by reference TRBV15 and TRBJ2-3, is DAMVIQNPRYQVTQFGKPVTLSCSQTLNHNVMYWYQQKSSQAPKLLFHYYDKDFNNEADTPDNFQSRRPNTSFCFLDIRSPGLGDTAMYLCATSGERGSTDTQYFGPGTRLTVL.

The J gene is TRBJ2-1, the V gene TRBV9; tentative D call: TRBD2 (7 bases). The CDR3 is 17 amino acids. CDR1 and CDR2 (germline): SGDLS, YYNGEE. V dropped 4 bases and J dropped 3 bases, with 20 bases sitting between them. CDR3 amino acids: CASSPPGRGGDYNEQFF. The CDR3 nucleotides are TGTGCCAGCAGCCCCCCGGGAAGGGGGGGGGACTACAATGAGCAGTTCTTC.

The V and J genes are TRBV13 and TRBJ2-2, with 8 bases matching TRBD2. This CDR3 region has 15 residues. V lost 1 base, J lost 6 bases, and 4 bases stayed unmatched. Per germline, CDR1 PRHDT and CDR2 FYEKMQ (reference sequence). As DNA, the CDR3 is TGTGCCAGCAGCTTAGCCGGGAGGGCCTCCGGGGAGCTGTTTTTT. Translated, it gives CASSLAGRASGELFF.

This CDR3 is CASSSGQGTTEAFF. In DNA form, the CDR3 reads TGTGCCAGCAGTTCGGGACAGGGGACCACTGAAGCTTTCTTT. This chain joins TRBV28 and TRBJ1-1; 10 nucleotides agree with TRBD1. With V trimmed by 4 bases and J by 4 bases, 3 bases remained unmatched. The CDR3 sequence is 14 residues long. Germline-derived CDR1 and CDR2 are MDHEN and SYDVKM.

V gene TRBV7-2 combines with J gene TRBJ2-1, with 7 nucleotides matching TRBD1. The CDR3 covers 12 residues. CDR1 is SGHTA and CDR2 is FQGNSA in the germline V gene. J gave up 12 bases and V 5 bases, and 7 bases lay outside the gene matches. CDR3 coding DNA: TGTGCCAGCAGCGTCGACAGGGTGGTGCAGTTCTTC. It translates to CASSVDRVVQFF.

As regards this clone: A read error may account for a junction end that differs from germline. This same CDR3 is encoded by further DNA sequences in the sample. J is TRBJ1-5 and V is TRBV7-9, with 7 bases matching TRBD1. This CDR3 region has 14 residues. Germline values: CDR1 SEHNR, CDR2 FQNEAQ (reference sequence). CDR3 nucleotide sequence: TGCGCCAGCAGCCACACAGGGGTGGATCAGCCCCAGCATTTT. Protein sequence: CASSHTGVDQPQHF.

The V call is TRBV5-1, the J call TRBJ1-1; no firm D call. Germline CDR1 is SGHRS and CDR2 is YFSETQ. CDR3 size: 15 residues. The V end was cut by 0 bases, the J end by 0 bases, with 9 bases between. CDR3 in amino acids: CASSLVSSLNTEAFF. In DNA, the CDR3 is TGCGCCAGCAGCTTGGTTTCCAGTCTGAACACTGAAGCTTTCTTT.

The chain links TRBV4-2 to TRBJ2-7; TRBD1 matches 11 bases. The CDR3 runs 15 residues. Germline-derived CDR1 and CDR2 are LGHNA and YNFKEQ. V lost 6 bases, J lost 4 bases, and 8 bases stayed unmatched. DNA for the CDR3: TGTGCCAGCAGTTTCGGACAGGGGGCTGGGTACGAGCAGTACTTC. This encodes CASSFGQGAGYEQYF.

Worth noting for this clone: An end of the junction differs from the germline gene, which may be a read error. The chain uses TRBV30 and TRBJ2-1, with 12 bases identical to TRBD2. Germline CDR1 is GTSNPN and CDR2 is SVGIG (reference sequence). The CDR3 spans 19 residues. In DNA, the CDR3 is TGTGCCTGCAGTGGGACTAGCGGGTTCCAAGCAGGGTCCTACAATGAGCAGTTCTTC. Encoded protein: CACSGTSGFQAGSYNEQFF.

The J gene is TRBJ2-1, the V gene TRBV2; a weak D match, TRBD1 (5 bases). CDR1 SNHLY and CDR2 FYNNEI come from the germline V gene. The V and J ends lost 2 bases and 13 bases respectively, with 15 bases between them. The CDR3 runs 13 residues. In DNA form, the CDR3 reads TGTGCCAGCAGTGAAAGGGGTACAGCGTTTCAGTTCTTC. Translating it yields CASSERGTAFQFF.

The chain links TRBV19 to TRBJ2-1; a possible D gene is TRBD1 (6 bases). Germline lookup yields CDR1 LNHDA and CDR2 SQIVND (reference sequence). V gave up 7 bases and J gave up 5 bases, with 9 bases separating them. The CDR3 loop spans 12 amino acids. CDR3 in DNA: TGTGCCAGTAACCCAGGGGACAATGAGCAGTTCTTC. Translation: CASNPGDNEQFF.

The V and J genes are TRBV13 and TRBJ1-3; 12 positions agree with TRBD1. The CDR3 runs to 19 residues. Germline CDR1 reads PRHDT; CDR2 reads FYEKMQ (reference sequence). With V trimmed by 5 bases and J by 3 bases, 14 bases remained unmatched. This CDR3 reads CASSASPGQGAESGNTIYF. In DNA, the CDR3 is TGTGCCAGCAGCGCTTCCCCGGGACAGGGGGCAGAAAGTGGAAACACCATATATTTT. Variable domain in full (rest from reference TRBV13 and TRBJ1-3): AAGVIQSPRHLIKEKRETATLKCYPIPRHDTVYWYQQGPGQDPQFLISFYEKMQSDKGSIPDRFSAQQFSDYHSELNMSSLELGDSALYFCASSASPGQGAESGNTIYFGEGSWLTVV.

This clone was detected a few times. CDR3 bases: TGTGCCAGCAGCTTGGAAGAGTGGGGCTACACCTTC. This encodes CASSLEEWGYTF. This chain uses TRBV5-5 with TRBJ1-2; D not certain. Germline V CDR1 and CDR2: SGHKS, YYEKEE (reference sequence). V dropped 0 bases and J dropped 8 bases, with 8 bases sitting between them. This CDR3 spans 12 amino acids. The whole variable domain, remainder taken from reference TRBV5-5 and TRBJ1-2, is DAGVTQSPTHLIKTRGQQVTLRCSPISGHKSVSWYQQVLGQGPQFIFQYYEKEERGRGNFPDRFSARQFPNYSSELNVNALLLGDSALYLCASSLEEWGYTFGSGTRLTVV.

Only a few counts were recorded for this clone. The chain carries TRBV2 and TRBJ2-3, with 7 bases that match TRBD2. The germline V gene has CDR1 SNHLY and CDR2 FYNNEI. CDR3 length: 14 residues. V dropped 7 bases and J dropped 4; count of bases not matched to a gene: 8. The DNA for the CDR3 is TGTGCCAGCAACCCGACTAGCTCCTCAGATACGCAGTATTTT. This codes for CASNPTSSSDTQYF.

The chain couples TRBV2 to TRBJ1-2; TRBD1 aligns across 7 bases. Germline CDR1 is SNHLY and CDR2 is FYNNEI. V was pared by 7 bases and J by 0 bases, with 5 bases of the junction left unmatched. The CDR3 is 14 residues long. The DNA for the CDR3 is TGTGCCAGCACCCTGACAGGGACTAACTATGGCTACACCTTC. This codes for CASTLTGTNYGYTF.

This clone was detected once. This chain uses TRBV7-8 with TRBJ2-5; D perhaps matches TRBD1 (6 bases). This CDR3 is built from 16 residues. Germline lookup yields CDR1 SGHVS and CDR2 FQNEAQ. V gave up 4 bases and J gave up 4 bases, with 19 bases separating them. The CDR3 is CASSSTRGSGRETQYF. The CDR3 nucleotides read TGTGCCAGCAGCTCGACCAGGGGAAGTGGGCGAGAGACCCAGTACTTC.

The V gene is TRBV27, the J gene TRBJ2-1; TRBD2 might be the D (5 bases). The V and J ends lost 2 bases and 2 bases respectively, with 7 bases between them. The CDR3 is made up of 14 amino acids. Germline values: CDR1 MNHEY, CDR2 SMNVEV (reference sequence). The CDR3 reads CASSLAGAYNEQFF. The DNA for the CDR3 is TGTGCCAGCAGTTTAGCGGGCGCCTACAATGAGCAGTTCTTC.

The rearrangement joins TRBV29-1 to TRBJ1-1, with TRBD1 identical over 9 bases. The germline V gene has CDR1 SQVTM and CDR2 ANQGSEA. Trimming removed 6 bases from V and 6 bases from J; junction bases left unmatched: 11. This CDR3 region has 14 residues. The CDR3 reads CSVHIGQGRPEAFF. CDR3 nucleotide sequence: TGCAGCGTCCACATAGGACAGGGGAGACCTGAAGCTTTCTTT. Based on the CDR3 plus reference TRBV29-1 and TRBJ1-1, the full variable domain is SAVISQKPSRDICQRGTSLTIQCQVDSQVTMMFWYRQQPGQSLTLIATANQGSEATYESGFVIDKFPISRPNLTFSTLTVSNMSPEDSSIYLCSVHIGQGRPEAFFGQGTRLTVV.

Only a few counts were recorded for this clone. The V gene is TRBV7-3, the J gene TRBJ2-1; TRBD2 aligns across 13 bases. The CDR3 is 15 residues long. The ends lost 4 bases at V and 10 bases at J; junction bases unmatched: 7. The germline CDR1 and CDR2 sequences are SGHTA and FQGTGA. CDR3 sequence (DNA): TGTGCCAGCAGCTCCACTAGCGGGGGGGCCTTGGAGCAGTTCTTC. Its protein is CASSSTSGGALEQFF.

This chain's CDR3 is CASSLEAGLPYEQYF. CDR3 DNA: TGTGCCAGCAGCTTAGAGGCAGGCCTCCCCTACGAGCAGTACTTC. The chain joins TRBV11-1 to TRBJ2-7; D unclear. The V gene lost 1 base and the J gene lost 2 bases, with 12 bases spanning the gap. The CDR3 has 15 amino acids. Germline CDR1 is SGHAT and CDR2 is FQDESV (reference sequence). The full variable domain, in which reference TRBV11-1 and TRBJ2-7 provide the parts outside the CDR3, is EAEVAQSPRYKITEKSQAVAFWCDPISGHATLYWYRQILGQGPELLVQFQDESVVDDSQLPKDRFSAERLKGVDSTLKIQPAELGDSAMYLCASSLEAGLPYEQYFGPGTRLTVT.

The chain uses TRBV2 and TRBJ1-3; maybe TRBD1 (5 bases). CDR3 size: 14 residues. The V end lost 6 bases, the J end lost 0 bases, and 9 bases lay between the germline ends. The germline CDR1 and CDR2 sequences are SNHLY and FYNNEI. As DNA, the CDR3 is TGTGCCAGCAGGGGGCAGATCTCTGGAAACACCATATATTTT. It is translated as CASRGQISGNTIYF.

The chain has TRBV9 and TRBJ1-3; perhaps TRBD1 as D (6 bases). The CDR3 loop spans 16 amino acids. Trimming took 0 bases from V and 1 from J, leaving 11 bases between them. CDR1 and CDR2 (germline): SGDLS, YYNGEE. CDR3 in amino acids: CASSVEGGVSGNTIYF. The DNA of the CDR3 is TGTGCCAGCAGCGTAGAAGGGGGTGTGTCTGGAAACACCATATATTTT.

The V call is TRBV11-3, the J call TRBJ2-5, with 9 positions matching TRBD2. This CDR3 comprises 15 residues. CDR1 and CDR2 (germline): SGHNT, YENEEA. J was trimmed by 5 bases and V by 2 bases; bases with no gene match: 6. CDR3 nucleotides: TGTGCCAGCAGCTTAATGCGGGAGGGCCGGGAGACCCAGTACTTC. Residues: CASSLMREGRETQYF.

This chain uses TRBV15 with TRBJ1-1; no clear D. CDR1 is LNHNV, CDR2 YYDKDF, per germline (reference sequence). The V and J ends lost 0 bases and 6 bases respectively, with 14 bases between them. CDR3 size: 15 residues. The CDR3 loop is CATSRDRGEWAEAFF. In nucleotides, the CDR3 is TGTGCCACCAGCAGAGATCGAGGAGAATGGGCTGAAGCTTTCTTT.

This chain joins TRBV6-5 and TRBJ2-7; tentatively, D is TRBD2 (5 bases). Trimming pared 2 bases from V and 5 bases from J, leaving 19 bases between. Germline assignment: CDR1 MNHEY and CDR2 SVGAGI. The CDR3 is 16 amino acids. CDR3 amino acids: CASSYRDTGSVHEQYF. DNA of the CDR3: TGTGCCAGCAGTTACCGGGATACGGGATCAGTCCACGAGCAGTACTTC.

The rearrangement joins TRBV6-5 to TRBJ2-7, with D unclear. Germline CDR1 is MNHEY and CDR2 is SVGAGI. V lost 2 bases and J 4 bases, leaving 9 bases between the germline ends. The CDR3 totals 13 residues. DNA of the CDR3: TGTGCCAGCAGTTACGAAGAGGATTACGAGCAGTACTTC. Translating it yields CASSYEEDYEQYF.

The rearrangement links TRBV12-5 to TRBJ2-2; D remains ambiguous. Per the germline V gene, CDR1 is LGHNT and CDR2 is FRNRAP. This CDR3 has 15 residues. Trimming took off 2 bases at V and 2 bases at J, with 9 bases between the two ends. The CDR3 sequence: CASGLNLINTGELFF. The DNA for the CDR3 is TGTGCTAGTGGTTTGAACTTGATAAACACCGGGGAGCTGTTTTTT.

The chain is built from TRBV5-6 and TRBJ1-3; 8 bases are shared with TRBD1. The CDR3 sequence is 16 residues long. Trimming removed 2 bases from V and 4 bases from J; junction bases left unmatched: 8. Germline assignment: CDR1 SGHDT and CDR2 YYEEEE. Here the CDR3 DNA reads TGTGCCAGCAGCTTTTTAGCAGGGGGCAGAGGAAACACCATATATTTT. Translation gives CASSFLAGGRGNTIYF.

The chain links TRBV14 to TRBJ1-1; possibly TRBD1 for D (5 bases). Germline CDR1 SGHDN, CDR2 FVKESK. V was clipped by 5 bases and J by 2 bases, with 9 bases between them. The CDR3 covers 13 residues. The CDR3 protein is CASSRQINTEAFF. The CDR3 region has the DNA TGTGCCAGCAGCAGACAGATTAACACTGAAGCTTTCTTT. The full variable domain, completed using reference TRBV14 and TRBJ1-1, is EAGVTQFPSHSVIEKGQTVTLRCDPISGHDNLYWYRRVMGKEIKFLLHFVKESKQDESGMPNNRFLAERTGGTYSTLKVQPAELEDSGVYFCASSRQINTEAFFGQGTRLTVV.